The sequence of this TCR beta chain was determined in a study of blood T cell repertoires in COVID-19. Across the whole study: Researchers got acute and convalescent COVID-19 samples from the United States, Italy and Spain. PBMCs, B-cell-depleted T cells, or T cells provided the cDNA or gDNA that made up the material.

The method was immunoSEQ multiplex PCR; TCRdb's version includes in-frame clones alone and lacks a portion of them. The table lists 95,000 to 120,000 clones, 84% of them singletons. This CDR3 contains 14 residues. CDR1 and CDR2 from the germline V gene are LGHNT and FRNRAP. Deletions cut 6 bases from V and 0 bases from J, with 8 bases between. Sequencing was carried out using peripheral blood. This sequence originates from a woman between 40 and 55 years old with acute or convalescent COVID-19. The chain links TRBV12-5 to TRBJ2-2, with D perhaps matching TRBD1 (6 bases). CDR3 in amino acids: CASGGTSNTGELFF. DNA of the CDR3: TGTGCTAGTGGAGGGACATCGAACACCGGGGAGCTGTTTTTT.